Each of the 11 T cell receptor beta chains below was sequenced from the same sample in a study of OX40 agonist ivuxolimab in advanced cancers. This table comes from immunoSEQ multiplex PCR, and its TCRdb copy is limited to in-frame clones, with some not included. The table has fewer than 90,000 clones, 70% to 90% seen once. The sequences come from CD4+ or CD8+ T cells sorted from blood, collected in a trial of the OX40 agonist ivuxolimab. The receptors derive from an adult with an advanced solid tumor such as melanoma, head and neck, liver or kidney cancer.

The V and J genes are TRBV7-9 and TRBJ2-4, with D unclear. From germline, CDR1 is SEHNR and CDR2 FQNEAQ (reference sequence). The CDR3 has 12 residues. Trimming stripped 4 bases from V and 6 bases from J, with 7 bases between. The CDR3 is CASSSVTNIQYF. DNA for the CDR3: TGTGCCAGCAGCTCAGTTACAAACATTCAGTACTTC. The full variable domain, with the rest looked up from reference TRBV7-9 and TRBJ2-4, is DTGVSQNPRHKITKRGQNVTFRCDPISEHNRLYWYRQTLGQGPEFLTYFQNEAQLEKSRLLSDRFSAERPKGSFSTLEIQRTEQGDSAMYLCASSSVTNIQYFGAGTRLSVL.

The chain links TRBV6-5 to TRBJ1-6, with 9 bases aligning to TRBD1. The V gene end was trimmed by 2 bases and the J gene end by 13 bases; junction bases not matched to a gene: 6. Germline assignment: CDR1 MNHEY and CDR2 SVGAGI. The CDR3 is 14 residues long. CDR3 sequence: CASSYRTGDNPLHF. CDR3 DNA sequence: TGTGCCAGCAGTTACCGGACAGGGGATAACCCCCTCCACTTT.

J is TRBJ1-4 and V is TRBV7-9; D is undetermined. CDR3 length: 16 amino acids. Germline values: CDR1 SEHNR, CDR2 FQNEAQ (reference sequence). V was clipped by 1 base and J by 0 bases, with 9 bases between them. The CDR3 coding sequence is TGTGCCAGCAGCTTAGACGGTAGGACAACTAATGAAAAACTGTTTTTT. Its translation is CASSLDGRTTNEKLFF.

Points on this clone: The junction shows a germline mismatch at one end, possibly a read error. The V and J genes are TRBV29-1 and TRBJ1-1, with D unresolved. Looked up from germline, CDR1 is SQVTM and CDR2 is ANQGSEA. The CDR3 totals 12 residues. CDR3 in DNA: TGCAGTGTTGGGAGGTCGGAAACTGAAGCTTTCTTT. Protein: CSVGRSETEAFF.

The genes are TRBV12-5 and TRBJ1-1; weak D call: TRBD1 (6 bases). V gave up 7 bases and J gave up 2 bases, with 23 bases separating them. CDR1 and CDR2 (germline): LGHNT, FRNRAP. The CDR3 loop spans 17 amino acids. DNA of the CDR3: TGTGCTAGTGTTACCCCTAGACCCCAGGGGATTAACACTGAAGCTTTCTTT. Its translation is CASVTPRPQGINTEAFF.

The V and J genes are TRBV2 and TRBJ2-1; D remains unclear. V shed 7 bases and J shed 6 bases, with 7 bases lying between them. Germline V gene lookup returns CDR1 SNHLY and CDR2 FYNNEI. CDR3 length equals 11 residues. Written as DNA, the CDR3 is TGTGCCAGCAAGTCAGGCAATGAGCAGTTCTTC. Its translation: CASKSGNEQFF.

The rearrangement links TRBV6-5 to TRBJ1-6; D perhaps matches TRBD1 (5 bases). Germline CDR1 MNHEY, CDR2 SVGAGI. V was cut by 6 bases and J by 2 bases, with 11 bases left in between. The CDR3 has 15 residues. In DNA form, the CDR3 reads TGTGCCAGCAGACTAGGGACCACCTATAATTCACCCCTCCACTTT. This translates into CASRLGTTYNSPLHF.

DNA of the CDR3: TGCGCCAGCAGGGGTCAGGTGGCAGGGGCTGAAGCTTTCTTT. It specifies CASRGQVAGAEAFF. This sequence joins TRBV10-2 and TRBJ1-1, with a weak D call TRBD1 (6 bases). Deletions cut 6 bases from V and 6 bases from J, with 17 bases between. The CDR3 length is 14 residues. The V gene's germline CDR1 is WSHSY and CDR2 SAAADI.

The gene calls are TRBV19 and TRBJ1-5, with D maybe TRBD1 (5 bases). The CDR3 length is 13 residues. The germline gives CDR1 LNHDA, CDR2 SQIVND (reference sequence). V was trimmed by 3 bases and J by 5 bases, leaving 8 bases between them. The CDR3 reads CASSIGGDQPQHF. As DNA, the CDR3 is TGTGCCAGTAGTATTGGGGGGGATCAGCCCCAGCATTTT.

This chain connects TRBV4-2 to TRBJ1-1, with D maybe TRBD1 (6 bases). The CDR3 has 16 amino acids. The germline V and J ends were trimmed by 2 bases and 0 bases, with 13 bases remaining between them. Germline-derived CDR1 and CDR2 are LGHNA and YNFKEQ. The CDR3 region is CASSQLPGAMNTEAFF. For the CDR3, the DNA is TGTGCCAGCAGCCAATTACCGGGGGCTATGAACACTGAAGCTTTCTTT.

To note about this clone: The identical CDR3 is also encoded by other nucleotide sequences in the sample. The chain couples TRBV28 to TRBJ1-2, with D uncertain. V lost 4 bases and J lost 4, with 10 bases in between. CDR3 length equals 13 residues. The germline V gene has CDR1 MDHEN and CDR2 SYDVKM. CDR3 sequence reads: CASSSGLSYGYTF. CDR3 DNA sequence: TGTGCCAGCAGTTCCGGGCTCTCCTATGGCTACACCTTC.